This TCR beta chain stems from a study of human versus mouse CDR3 diversity and MHC coevolution. Overall study: Reported immunoSEQ sensitivity was one in 200,000 T cells, with reduced amplification bias.

Assay: immunoSEQ multiplex PCR; the TCRdb copy retains only in-frame clones and omits some. The sample carries tens of thousands of clones, about 94% recorded once. The V and J ends lost 9 bases and 1 base respectively, with 9 bases between them. There are 12 residues in the CDR3. Germline V CDR1 and CDR2: SGHAT, FQDESV (reference sequence). A note on this clone: Its target is not known.

Notes on the study in general: In humans, T-cell selection involved five to seven MHC II alleles. The lowest clonal inequality scores came from most of the three human donors. iCHAO1 estimated the human TCR beta repertoire at about 1.6 million clonotypes.

The sequencing sample was made of naive CD4+ T cells from blood. Noted subset: CD45RO-negative CD62L-positive naive CD4 T cells. The J gene is TRBJ1-1, the V gene TRBV11-1, with D possibly matching TRBD1 (6 bases). The TCR was taken from a person between 25 and 70 years old in good health. The DNA of the CDR3 is TGTGCCAGGTGGGGGCGGAACACTGAAGCTTTCTTT. Encoded protein: CARWGRNTEAFF. Combining the CDR3 with reference TRBV11-1 and TRBJ1-1 gives the whole variable domain EAEVAQSPRYKITEKSQAVAFWCDPISGHATLYWYRQILGQGPELLVQFQDESVVDDSQLPKDRFSAERLKGVDSTLKIQPAELGDSAMYLCARWGRNTEAFFGQGTRLTVV.